These T cell receptor beta chains were read from a single sample in a study of blood T cells in healthy people across ages. TCRdb re-derived calls from the 5' RACE reads in MiXCR, one entry per CDR3 protein. The sample has about 290,000 distinct CDR3 sequences; 25% to 30% are singletons. Material: blood. These TCRs come from a woman between 65 and 79 years old in good health. CDR3s include the opening cysteine and the closing phenylalanine or tryptophan. Size values are once, few and many counts, or a class for expanded clones, and some rows have none.

v_call	clone_size	cdr3_length	j_call	cdr3_aa
TRBV12-3/TRBV12-4	NA	15	TRBJ2-1	CASSLGRAVYNEQFF
TRBV4-2	few	18	TRBJ2-5	CASSQGRTSGRGWETRYF
TRBV28	few	15	TRBJ1-5	CASSPPAGINQPQHF
TRBV24-1	NA	13	NA	CAIGLAGVSEQYF
TRBV10-3	few	16	TRBJ2-3	CAISEGTSGSTDTQYF
TRBV4-3	NA	17	TRBJ2-7	CASSRAYSSRERYEQYF
TRBV18	NA	17	TRBJ1-1	CASSPPGRGAMNTEAFF
TRBV7-8	NA	14	TRBJ1-2	CASSSTELSYGYTF
TRBV28	once	14	TRBJ1-2	CASSSPQEWYGYTF
TRBV5-1	NA	17	TRBJ1-1	CASSSRPNRGGRTEAFF
TRBV11-1	many	14	TRBJ2-5	CASSLETFQETQYF
TRBV7-9	NA	16	TRBJ2-7	CASSFDRGHPIYEQYF
TRBV12-3/TRBV12-4	NA	15	TRBJ2-1	CASSRQGMGYNEQFF
TRBV12-3/TRBV12-4	many	12	TRBJ2-7	CASSPQGYEQYF
TRBV3-1	NA	15	TRBJ1-6	CASSLEDRENSPLHF
TRBV18	many	13	TRBJ1-1	CATGDNPNTEAFF
TRBV20-1	NA	13	TRBJ2-1	CSARRGTHNEQFF
TRBV28	NA	14	TRBJ2-5	CASSLRSGMETQYF
TRBV7-8	NA	17	TRBJ2-3	CASSPAGGGVVLGMQYF
TRBV12-3/TRBV12-4	few	15	TRBJ1-5	CASSPLGTAYQPQHF